The rows below give T cell receptor beta chains drawn from one sample of a study of T cells in Graves' hyperthyroidism and ophthalmopathy. TCRdb redid the calling of the multiplex PCR reads with MiXCR, one entry per CDR3 protein. The repertoire has around 350,000 distinct CDR3 sequences, about 18% of them found once; the top ten carry about 3.7%. Sequencing was performed on blood. The receptor source for this set is a woman aged 18-30 years with Graves' hyperthyroidism. Both conserved end residues are part of each CDR3. Each record gives: J gene, clone size, D gene, V gene, CDR3 protein, CDR3 DNA. D genes are given only for firm matches. Size values are once, few and many counts, or a class for expanded clones, and some rows have none.

TRBJ1-2	.	TRBD1	TRBV4-2	CASSQETGTGVPGYTF	TGTGCCAGCAGCCAAGAGACCGGGACAGGGGTCCCCGGCTACACCTTC
TRBJ1-1	many	TRBD1	TRBV2	CASNGQDTEAFF	TGTGCCAGCAATGGACAGGACACTGAAGCTTTCTTT
TRBJ2-3	many	.	TRBV6-5	CASSYPPDTQYF	TGTGCCAGCAGTTACCCCCCAGATACGCAGTATTTT
TRBJ1-3	many	.	TRBV20-1	CSAAQGSLGNTIYF	TGCAGTGCTGCCCAGGGCAGCCTGGGGAACACCATATATTTT
TRBJ1-3	many	.	TRBV6-5	CASSYSPLSGNTIYF	TGTGCCAGCAGTTACTCTCCTCTCTCTGGAAACACCATATATTTT
TRBJ1-1	many	.	TRBV6-2/TRBV6-3	CASSYLGNTEAFF	TGTGCCAGCAGTTACCTAGGGAACACTGAAGCTTTCTTT
TRBJ2-5	few	.	TRBV5-1	CASRQEQETQYF	TGCGCCAGCCGACAGGAGCAAGAGACCCAGTACTTC
TRBJ1-1	.	TRBD1	TRBV28	CASSPQTGAEAFF	TGTGCCAGCAGTCCCCAGACAGGGGCTGAAGCTTTCTTT
TRBJ1-1	many	.	TRBV5-8	CASSLENEAFF	TGTGCCAGCAGCTTGGAAAATGAAGCTTTCTTT
TRBJ1-2	few	.	TRBV4-1	CASSHRAGEGYGYTF	TGCGCCAGCAGCCACCGGGCAGGGGAGGGCTATGGCTACACCTTC
TRBJ1-2	.	TRBD1	TRBV7-2	CASSPGTGEHYGYTF	TGTGCCAGCAGCCCAGGGACAGGGGAACACTATGGCTACACCTTC
TRBJ2-5	many	TRBD2	TRBV4-2	CASSQEPGTSKRQETQYF	TGTGCCAGCAGCCAAGAACCCGGGACTAGCAAACGCCAAGAGACCCAGTACTTC
TRBJ2-7	many	TRBD2	TRBV6-5	CASSSDGGSAYEQYF	TGTGCCAGCAGTTCCGACGGCGGGAGTGCCTACGAGCAGTACTTC
TRBJ2-5	many	.	TRBV12-3/TRBV12-4	CASSLGSGLQETQYF	TGTGCCAGCAGTTTAGGTTCCGGGTTACAAGAGACCCAGTACTTC
TRBJ1-2	.	.	TRBV6-2/TRBV6-3	CASRDIGYTF	TGTGCCAGCAGAGACATAGGCTACACCTTC
TRBJ1-2	many	.	TRBV20-1	CSARVLEGEGYTF	TGCAGTGCTAGAGTGCTGGAGGGGGAGGGCTACACCTTC
TRBJ2-2	.	TRBD1	TRBV10-3	CAMAWGQGARDTGELFF	TGTGCCATGGCCTGGGGACAGGGGGCGCGGGACACCGGGGAGCTGTTTTTT
TRBJ1-2	many	.	TRBV28	CASSLLGSFNYGYTF	TGTGCCAGCAGTTTATTGGGCAGCTTTAACTATGGCTACACCTTC
TRBJ1-1	many	.	TRBV12-3/TRBV12-4	CASSFGSMNTEAFF	TGTGCCAGCAGTTTTGGGTCCATGAACACTGAAGCTTTCTTT
TRBJ2-5	.	.	TRBV12-3/TRBV12-4	CASRSLGIQETQYF	TGTGCCAGCAGGTCTTTGGGGATCCAAGAGACCCAGTACTTC
TRBJ2-4	.	TRBD2	TRBV19	CASSVVSGGGNIQYF	TGTGCCAGTAGCGTAGTTAGCGGGGGTGGAAACATTCAGTACTTC
TRBJ2-7	.	.	TRBV6-2/TRBV6-3	CASTLFGYYEQYF	TGTGCCAGCACCCTGTTCGGCTACTACGAGCAGTACTTC
TRBJ2-5	many	.	TRBV11-2	CASSHARAQETQYF	TGTGCCAGCAGCCATGCGAGGGCCCAAGAGACCCAGTACTTC
TRBJ1-5	many	.	TRBV24-1	CATSDLGSDQPQHF	TGTGCCACCAGTGATTTAGGGTCCGATCAGCCCCAGCATTTT
TRBJ2-2	.	.	TRBV18	CASQLSLSTGELFF	TGTGCCAGCCAGCTTTCTTTGAGCACCGGGGAGCTGTTTTTT
TRBJ1-1	many	.	TRBV6-5	CASSLRGFDTEAFF	TGTGCCAGCAGTCTCAGGGGATTCGACACTGAAGCTTTCTTT
TRBJ2-5	many	TRBD2	TRBV7-7	CASSSTRGSGGPETQYF	TGTGCTAGCAGCTCCACCAGGGGTAGCGGGGGGCCGGAGACCCAGTACTTC
TRBJ1-1	few	TRBD1	TRBV4-1	CASSQVPGQGAAAIF	TGCGCCAGCAGCCAAGTTCCGGGACAGGGGGCTGCAGCTATCTTT
TRBJ1-1	many	TRBD1	TRBV6-1	CASFVPGGVNTEAFF	TGTGCCAGCTTCGTGCCAGGGGGAGTGAACACTGAAGCTTTCTTT
TRBJ2-5	few	.	TRBV2	CASSPPVLETQYF	TGTGCCAGCAGTCCCCCGGTGTTAGAGACCCAGTACTTC
TRBJ1-1	many	.	TRBV10-3	CAISEYGARTEAFF	TGTGCCATCAGTGAGTACGGGGCCAGGACTGAAGCTTTCTTT
TRBJ1-1	many	.	TRBV7-3	CASSSTGYNEAFF	TGTGCCAGCAGCTCGACAGGTTATAATGAAGCTTTCTTT
TRBJ1-2	.	.	TRBV3-1	CASSQVGSWGNYGYTF	TGTGCCAGCAGCCAAGTCGGTTCTTGGGGTAACTATGGCTACACCTTC
TRBJ1-5	.	.	TRBV7-2	CASSFQGINQPQHF	TGTGCCAGCAGCTTTCAGGGGATCAATCAGCCCCAGCATTTT
TRBJ1-5	.	.	TRBV6-2/TRBV6-3	CASSYAGSNQPQHF	TGTGCCAGCAGTTACGCGGGCAGCAATCAGCCCCAGCATTTT
TRBJ2-2	many	TRBD1	TRBV20-1	CSAVTGGAEIGELFF	TGCAGTGCGGTGACAGGGGGCGCTGAGATCGGGGAGCTGTTTTTT
TRBJ2-2	few	.	TRBV6-1	CASSGFTGELFF	TGTGCCAGCAGTGGCTTTACCGGGGAGCTGTTTTTT
TRBJ2-7	many	TRBD1	TRBV28	CASSPDRGLNEQYF	TGTGCCAGCAGTCCAGACAGGGGGCTCAACGAGCAGTACTTC
TRBJ2-7	many	.	TRBV6-2/TRBV6-3	CATTNGGAYEQYF	TGTGCCACCACAAACGGGGGTGCCTACGAGCAGTACTTC
TRBJ1-5	many	.	TRBV6-1	CASSPGGAGSQPQHF	TGTGCCAGCAGTCCCGGGGGGGCAGGGAGTCAGCCCCAGCATTTT
TRBJ2-5	many	.	TRBV12-3/TRBV12-4	CASSLGAARVETQYF	TGTGCCAGCAGTTTAGGGGCGGCCCGGGTAGAGACCCAGTACTTC
TRBJ2-5	.	TRBD2	TRBV9	CASSVSGGAGGETQYF	TGTGCCAGCAGCGTAAGCGGGGGGGCCGGGGGTGAGACCCAGTACTTC
TRBJ2-2	many	TRBD2	TRBV20-1	CSAPGLAGGGGELFF	TGCAGTGCTCCTGGACTAGCGGGGGGAGGCGGGGAGCTGTTTTTT
TRBJ1-6	.	TRBD1	TRBV29-1	CSVRDGQGTSPLHF	TGCAGCGTTCGGGACGGACAGGGGACTTCACCCCTCCACTTT
TRBJ2-7	many	TRBD2	TRBV11-2	CASSLGGGAYEQYF	TGTGCCAGCAGTTTAGGCGGGGGGGCCTACGAGCAGTACTTC
TRBJ1-5	.	.	TRBV6-2/TRBV6-3	CATVDSLSINQPQHF	TGTGCCACCGTAGACAGCCTATCGATTAATCAGCCCCAGCATTTT
TRBJ1-6	many	TRBD1	TRBV20-1	CSAYPDRAANSPLHF	TGCAGTGCTTATCCAGACAGGGCCGCGAATTCACCCCTCCACTTT
TRBJ2-3	few	TRBD1	TRBV11-2	CASSWWTGGISSTDTQYF	TGTGCCAGCAGCTGGTGGACAGGCGGAATTTCTAGCACAGATACGCAGTATTTT
TRBJ1-1	many	.	TRBV12-3/TRBV12-4	CASRPRQAEAFF	TGTGCCAGCAGACCAAGACAGGCTGAAGCTTTCTTT
TRBJ2-5	many	.	TRBV12-3/TRBV12-4	CASSFRGQETQYF	TGTGCCAGCAGTTTTCGGGGCCAAGAGACCCAGTACTTC